The 30 T cell receptor beta chains presented below share a single source sample, sequenced in a study of T cell repertoires in cytomegalovirus infection. TCRdb used MiXCR to reprocess the reads, holding one entry per CDR3 protein. The sample has about 900,000 distinct CDR3 sequences; 30% to 40% are singletons. No antigen is known for these receptors. The source material was cultured CD8+ T cells from PBMCs, sampled from culture after CMV antigen stimulation. These receptors were collected from a human donor in good health (CMV status not recorded). Some clones in this sample may be carry-over from other donors' samples.

This clonotype has only one observation. The chain links TRBV5-4 to TRBJ2-1; 9 bases agree with TRBD1. This CDR3 is 14 amino acids long. The ends lost 4 bases at V and 6 bases at J; junction bases unmatched: 5. CDR1 SGHNT and CDR2 YYREEE come from the germline V gene (reference sequence). The CDR3 DNA follows: TGTGCCAGCAGCGCCGGGACAGGGTTCAATGAGCAGTTCTTC. It encodes CASSAGTGFNEQFF.

The V and J genes are TRBV6-5 and TRBJ1-1; tentatively, D is TRBD1 (6 bases). Germline V gene data show CDR1 as MNHEY and CDR2 as SVGAGI. CDR3 length: 14 amino acids. V lost 8 bases and J 2 bases, leaving 15 bases between the germline ends. This CDR3 reads CASLKGQLNTEAFF. The CDR3 DNA follows: TGTGCCAGCCTCAAAGGACAGCTCAACACTGAAGCTTTCTTT.

The chain links TRBV12-3 or TRBV12-4 to TRBJ2-5; D ambiguous. V was shortened by 5 bases and J by 0 bases, with 10 bases between the two germline ends. This CDR3 region has 14 residues. The CDR3 loop is CASSPSPDQETQYF. The CDR3 region has the DNA TGTGCCAGCAGTCCTAGTCCCGACCAAGAGACCCAGTACTTC.

This clonotype was seen more than once but under ten times. This chain joins TRBV19 and TRBJ1-2, with a possible D match to TRBD1 (6 bases). Germline V gives CDR1 LNHDA, CDR2 SQIVND (reference sequence). V lost 7 bases and J 2 bases, leaving 20 bases between the germline ends. There are 16 residues in the CDR3. The CDR3 nucleotides read TGTGCCAGTACCATCAAGAGGGGACACCTGAACTATGGCTACACCTTC. The encoded protein is CASTIKRGHLNYGYTF.

The chain employs TRBV6-8 and TRBJ2-6; 8 nucleotides align to TRBD1. The CDR3 spans 17 residues. Trimming at V came to 2 bases and at J to 1 base, leaving 4 bases not matched to a gene. Per germline, CDR1 MNHGY and CDR2 SAAAGT. The CDR3 sequence: CASSYGQGRSGANVLTF. The CDR3 DNA sequence: TGTGCCAGCAGTTACGGACAGGGAAGGTCTGGGGCCAACGTCCTGACTTTC.

This clonotype has more than one count but fewer than ten. This chain connects TRBV10-3 to TRBJ2-5, with 10 nucleotides matching TRBD2. The CDR3 has 16 residues. The junction had 11 bases not matched to a gene; V was cut back by 8 bases and J by 2 bases. Germline V gene lookup returns CDR1 ENHRY and CDR2 SYGVKD. The CDR3 region has the DNA TGTGCCATCCTTGACGTACGGACTAGCGGACAAGAGACCCAGTACTTC. Translation: CAILDVRTSGQETQYF.

The V and J genes are TRBV29-1 and TRBJ2-2; D is ambiguous. The CDR3 loop spans 13 amino acids. Germline V gives CDR1 SQVTM, CDR2 ANQGSEA. Deletions cut 5 bases from V and 5 bases from J, with 12 bases between. Here the CDR3 DNA reads TGCAGCGTTCGACGGGCTTTAACCGGGGAGCTGTTTTTT. Translated, it gives CSVRRALTGELFF.

This clonotype was detected ten times or more. The V gene is TRBV12-3 or TRBV12-4, the J gene TRBJ1-1; possible D gene TRBD1, 5 bases. Trimming cost V 6 bases and J 5 bases, with 10 bases left between them. CDR3 length: 12 amino acids. CDR3 bases: TGTGCCAGCAGGCCAGGGAGGACTGAAGCTTTCTTT. Translation gives CASRPGRTEAFF.

The rearrangement joins TRBV12-3 or TRBV12-4 to TRBJ2-2; D uncertain. The CDR3 contains 15 residues. V was clipped by 6 bases and J by 6 bases, with 17 bases between them. The CDR3 DNA reads TGTGCCAGCAGGCGAGTGGTCTCCGGACCCGGGGAGCTGTTTTTT. It yields the protein CASRRVVSGPGELFF.

The V gene is TRBV27, the J gene TRBJ2-1; the D gene is possibly TRBD1 (5 bases). Between the trimmed V and J ends, which lost 6 bases and 6 bases, there was a span of 21 bases. Germline assignment: CDR1 MNHEY and CDR2 SMNVEV (reference sequence). This CDR3 region has 16 residues. The CDR3 bases are TGTGCCAGCAGCCCCTTGGGGCTTGGAGTTGGCAATGAGCAGTTCTTC. This encodes CASSPLGLGVGNEQFF.

The rearrangement uses TRBV9 and TRBJ2-6; possibly TRBD1 for D (5 bases). Germline V gene lookup returns CDR1 SGDLS and CDR2 YYNGEE. The CDR3 loop spans 15 amino acids. V was clipped by 4 bases and J by 4 bases, with 12 bases between them. In DNA, the CDR3 is TGTGCCAGCAGCACCCCAGGGATGGGGGCCAACGTCCTGACTTTC. It codes for CASSTPGMGANVLTF.

This clonotype appeared a single time. The chain employs TRBV9 and TRBJ2-7; no firm D call. CDR3 length: 15 residues. With 4 bases removed from V and 5 bases from J, the gap between germline ends came to 19 bases. Germline V gene sequence: CDR1 SGDLS, CDR2 YYNGEE. The CDR3 sequence: CASSLKAGLPDEQYF. CDR3 DNA: TGTGCCAGCAGCCTAAAAGCCGGGCTACCCGACGAGCAGTACTTC.

There are a few counts of this clonotype. V is TRBV7-4 and J is TRBJ1-2; no clear D. V was shortened by 4 bases and J by 6 bases, with 15 bases between the two germline ends. Germline V CDR1 and CDR2: SGHVT, SQSDAQ. The CDR3 spans 14 residues. CDR3 nucleotides: TGTGCCAGCAGCTGGGAAGGACCCCTGGATGGCTACACCTTC. Its translation: CASSWEGPLDGYTF.

This chain uses TRBV7-6 with TRBJ1-4, with D maybe TRBD1 (6 bases). Germline CDR1 and CDR2: SGHVS and FNYEAQ. The CDR3 totals 15 residues. The V end lost 3 bases, the J end lost 4 bases, and 12 bases lay between the germline ends. As DNA, the CDR3 is TGTGCCAGCAGCTTCACGACAGGACTTAATGAAAAACTGTTTTTT. This translates into CASSFTTGLNEKLFF.

In DNA form, the CDR3 reads TGCAGTGCTAGAAGGGGCGGGAACACTGAAGCTTTCTTT. This translates into CSARRGGNTEAFF. V and J are TRBV20-1 and TRBJ1-1, with a tentative D call TRBD1 (5 bases). Germline lookup yields CDR1 DFQATT and CDR2 SNEGSKA (reference sequence). The CDR3 extends over 13 amino acids. The V end lost 2 bases, the J end lost 1 base, and 8 bases lay between the germline ends.

J is TRBJ2-5 and V is TRBV29-1; D perhaps matches TRBD2 (7 bases). CDR3 length equals 13 residues. The germline gives CDR1 SQVTM, CDR2 ANQGSEA. V was cut by 3 bases and J by 4 bases, with 12 bases left in between. The CDR3 region is CSVEGGGLETQYF. Here the CDR3 DNA reads TGCAGCGTTGAGGGGGGGGGCCTAGAGACCCAGTACTTC.

The chain joins TRBV7-1 to TRBJ2-2, with 15 bases fitting TRBD2. TRBV7-1 is filed as an ORF, its function uncertain. This CDR3 spans 21 amino acids. Germline trimming cut 5 bases from V and 3 bases from J; bases unmatched to any gene: 16. CDR3 residues: CASSTRSGLAGGPIYTGELFF. As DNA, the CDR3 is TGTGCCAGCAGCACTAGATCTGGACTAGCGGGGGGGCCGATCTACACCGGGGAGCTGTTTTTT.

The CDR3 sequence: CASSETPKQRRGYTF. In DNA form, the CDR3 reads TGTGCCAGCAGTGAAACCCCGAAGCAGAGGCGCGGCTACACCTTC. This chain connects TRBV6-1 to TRBJ1-2; D is unclear. Trimming took off 2 bases at V and 8 bases at J, with 18 bases between the two ends. The CDR3 extends over 15 amino acids. CDR1 is MNHNS and CDR2 is SASEGT in the germline V gene.

On this clonotype itself: This may come from a read error, since a much larger clone is one base off. The rearrangement uses TRBV7-2 and TRBJ2-1; possibly TRBD1 for D (6 bases). This CDR3 comprises 16 residues. Germline V gene lookup returns CDR1 SGHTA and CDR2 FQGNSA. The V end was cut by 5 bases, the J end by 9 bases, with 23 bases between. CDR3 DNA sequence: TGTGCCAGCAGCAAAAGGAACAGGGTGAGCTTGGGTGAGCAGTTCTTC. It is translated as CASSKRNRVSLGEQFF.

This clonotype was observed a few times. The rearrangement uses TRBV2 and TRBJ2-1; D unresolved. Germline V gives CDR1 SNHLY, CDR2 FYNNEI. The ends were cut back, 0 bases at V and 0 bases at J, with 12 bases in the middle. This CDR3 region has 17 residues. CDR3 nucleotide sequence: TGTGCCAGCAGTGAAGCGCCACCCCCGAGCTCCTACAATGAGCAGTTCTTC. This sequence encodes CASSEAPPPSSYNEQFF.

This rearrangement joins TRBV4-1 to TRBJ2-7; 10 bases fit TRBD1. V lost 4 bases, J lost 5 bases, and 5 bases stayed unmatched. The CDR3 runs to 14 residues. CDR1 and CDR2 (germline): MGHRA, YSYEKL. CDR3 nucleotide sequence: TGCGCCAGCAGCCTATGGGGACAGGGGAACGAGCAGTACTTC. This encodes CASSLWGQGNEQYF.

This clonotype was detected only a few times. The rearrangement uses TRBV6-6 and TRBJ1-6; D may be TRBD1 (6 bases). In germline, CDR1 is MNHNY, CDR2 SVGAGI (reference sequence). This CDR3 is 12 amino acids long. The V and J ends lost 7 bases and 14 bases respectively, with 15 bases between them. CDR3 region: CASTPTGQALHF. For the CDR3, the DNA is TGTGCCAGCACCCCGACGGGACAAGCCCTCCACTTT.

CDR3: CASSQDWGSPYNEQFF. The CDR3 DNA follows: TGCGCCAGCAGCCAAGATTGGGGGTCTCCCTACAATGAGCAGTTCTTC. This chain connects TRBV4-1 to TRBJ2-1; D tentatively fits TRBD1 or TRBD2 (5 bases each). Per the germline V gene, CDR1 is MGHRA and CDR2 is YSYEKL. This CDR3 region has 16 residues. V was clipped by 0 bases and J by 2 bases, with 11 bases between them.

This chain connects TRBV20-1 to TRBJ2-1; D assignment may be TRBD1 or TRBD2 (5 bases each). This CDR3 contains 16 residues. Looked up from germline, CDR1 is DFQATT and CDR2 is SNEGSKA (reference sequence). Trimming removed 4 bases at V and 6 bases at J, with 22 bases between. CDR3 nucleotide sequence: TGCAGTGCTATTACCTTACGGGGCACCCAGGGCAATGAGCAGTTCTTC. Translation: CSAITLRGTQGNEQFF.

The chain combines TRBV29-1 with TRBJ2-7; 7 bases agree with TRBD1. Germline V gene lookup returns CDR1 SQVTM and CDR2 ANQGSEA. After removal of 6 bases from V and 4 bases from J, the junction contained 9 bases not matched to a gene. CDR3 length equals 13 residues. The CDR3 DNA sequence: TGCAGCGTAGATGAGACAGGGACGTACGAGCAGTACTTC. Its translation is CSVDETGTYEQYF.

V usage is TRBV7-8 and J usage is TRBJ2-7; D is perhaps TRBD1 or TRBD2 (6 bases each). Looked up from germline, CDR1 is SGHVS and CDR2 is FQNEAQ. V lost 0 bases, J lost 10 bases, and 19 bases lay in between. The CDR3 is 15 residues long. CDR3: CASSLAPRGQPHQYV. In DNA form, the CDR3 reads TGTGCCAGCAGCTTAGCGCCCCGGGGGCAACCGCACCAGTACGTC.

This chain joins TRBV10-3 and TRBJ1-1; D might be TRBD1 (6 bases). The CDR3 consists of 13 residues. V lost 6 bases and J 3 bases, leaving 11 bases between the germline ends. Germline V gene data show CDR1 as ENHRY and CDR2 as SYGVKD. CDR3 nucleotide sequence: TGTGCCATCAGGGACAGCAGTTACACTGAAGCTTTCTTT. Translated, it gives CAIRDSSYTEAFF.

Notes on this clonotype: Given a much more abundant clone one base away, this may be a read error. V gene TRBV7-2 combines with J gene TRBJ1-2, with D unresolved. Germline V lookup: CDR1 SGHTA, CDR2 FQGNSA. CDR3 size: 15 residues. The CDR3 DNA sequence: TGTGCCAGCAGCTTAGAACCGGGAGCTAACTATGACTACACCTTC. It is translated as CASSLEPGANYDYTF.

This clonotype occurred a few times. V gene TRBV4-1 combines with J gene TRBJ2-7; maybe TRBD1 (5 bases). This CDR3 is built from 14 residues. Germline loops: CDR1 MGHRA, CDR2 YSYEKL. V was cut by 4 bases and J by 5 bases, with 15 bases left in between. CDR3 in DNA: TGCGCCAGCAGCCCACATGGCAGGGTAAACGAGCAGTACTTC. Translation: CASSPHGRVNEQYF.

CDR3 sequence (DNA): TGTGCCATCAGCCCAGGGGCGGCCAGGCAGTTCTTC. Translated: CAISPGAARQFF. The gene calls are TRBV10-3 and TRBJ2-1; TRBD1 might be the D (6 bases). Deletions cut 6 bases from V and 12 bases from J, with 15 bases between. The CDR3 is 12 residues long. CDR1 ENHRY and CDR2 SYGVKD come from the germline V gene.